This T cell receptor beta chain was captured by sequencing in a study of shared clonotypes between healthy human individuals. About this clone: This sample includes further DNA sequences coding for the same CDR3.

Libraries were prepared by immunoSEQ multiplex PCR; TCRdb keeps only in-frame clonotypes and omits some of them. The sample records more than 2 million clones, 85% to 95% being singletons. V lost 2 bases and J lost 8, with 4 bases in between. Germline CDR1 is MNHNY and CDR2 is SVGAGI (reference sequence). The CDR3 has 11 amino acids. The rearrangement uses TRBV6-6 and TRBJ2-1; D gene unclear. Sequencing was carried out using naive CD4+ T cells sorted from blood. Subset noted: CD45RA+ positively selected. The TCR sequence derives from a young man in good health. For the CDR3, the DNA is TGTGCCAGCAGTTACCGGGATGAGCAGTTCTTC. Protein: CASSYRDEQFF.